This entry is about one T cell receptor (beta chain). V was cut by 1 base and J by 7 bases, with 16 bases left in between. Per germline, CDR1 LNHNV and CDR2 YYDKDF (reference sequence). CDR3 length: 15 amino acids. The data were taken from a study of blood T cell repertoires in COVID-19. TCRdb's copy holds only in-frame clones and misses some; the assay was immunoSEQ multiplex PCR. The sample has under 200,000 clones; approximately 83% are singletons. This chain links TRBV15 with TRBJ2-5; D gene ambiguous. The clonotype originates from a human donor with acute or convalescent COVID-19. The donor label of this sample is uncertain. The source material was peripheral blood. As DNA, the CDR3 is TGTGCCACCAGCAGAGCTTACCCCGCTCCAGGGACCCAGTACTTC. This encodes CATSRAYPAPGTQYF.